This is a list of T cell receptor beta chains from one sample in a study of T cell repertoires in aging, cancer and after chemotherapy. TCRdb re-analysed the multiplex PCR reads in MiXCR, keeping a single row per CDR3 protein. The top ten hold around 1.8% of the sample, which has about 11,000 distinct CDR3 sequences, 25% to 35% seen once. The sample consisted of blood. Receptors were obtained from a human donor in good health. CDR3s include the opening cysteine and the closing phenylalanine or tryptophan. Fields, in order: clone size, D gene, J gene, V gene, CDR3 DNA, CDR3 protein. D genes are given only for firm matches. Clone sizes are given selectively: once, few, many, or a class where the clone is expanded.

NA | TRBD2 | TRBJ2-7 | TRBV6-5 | TGTGCCAGCAGTCCTTGGGGGGGCGAGCAGTACTTC | CASSPWGGEQYF
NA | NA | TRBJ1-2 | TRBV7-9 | TGTGCCAGCTCGATTATAGGGGCCCCCCTCTATGGCTACACCTTC | CASSIIGAPLYGYTF
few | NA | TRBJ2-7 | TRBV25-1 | TGTGCCAGCAGTGATCCCGGGAAGGGCTACGAGCAGTACTTC | CASSDPGKGYEQYF
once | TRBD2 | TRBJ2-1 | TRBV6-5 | TGTGCCACCAGCGCCCTGGCGGGAGGTAGTGTTGAGCAGTTCTTC | CATSALAGGSVEQFF
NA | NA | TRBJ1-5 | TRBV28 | TGTGCCAGCACGAGCCTCCCTTCGCCCCAGCATTTT | CASTSLPSPQHF
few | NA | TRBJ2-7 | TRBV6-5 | TGTGCCAGCAGTTACAACGGGCGGGTGGGGGGTCACGAGCAGTACTTC | CASSYNGRVGGHEQYF
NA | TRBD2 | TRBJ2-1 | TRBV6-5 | TGTGCCAGCAAGCGGGGGGCGGCGAATGAGCAGTTCTTC | CASKRGAANEQFF
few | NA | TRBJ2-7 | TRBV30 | TGTGCCTGGACTAAGCCTGAGCGGGCCGCAGCCTACGAGCAGTACTTC | CAWTKPERAAAYEQYF
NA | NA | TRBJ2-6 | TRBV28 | TGTGCCAGCAGGATCCCACAGGCTGGGGCCAACGTCCTGACTTTC | CASRIPQAGANVLTF
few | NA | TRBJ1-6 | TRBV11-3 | TGTGCCAGCAGCCCCGGACAGAGCTCCTATAATTCACCCCTCCACTTT | CASSPGQSSYNSPLHF
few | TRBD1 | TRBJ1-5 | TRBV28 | TGTGCCAGCAGTCGGACAGGGCCTCAGCCCCAGCATTTT | CASSRTGPQPQHF
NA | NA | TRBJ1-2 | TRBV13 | TGTGCCAGCAGCTTGGGCAGCCTAAGCTATGGCTACACCTTC | CASSLGSLSYGYTF
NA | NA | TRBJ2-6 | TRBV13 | TGTGCCAGCAGCCCCAGGCGCTCTGGGGCCAACGTCCTGACTTTC | CASSPRRSGANVLTF
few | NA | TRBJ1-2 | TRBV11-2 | TGTGCCAGCAGCTCCGGGGGATGGGATCCCAATGGCTACACCTTC | CASSSGGWDPNGYTF
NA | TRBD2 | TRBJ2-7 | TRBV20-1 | TGCAGTGCCGACGGGACTAGGGGAGAGCAGTACTTC | CSADGTRGEQYF
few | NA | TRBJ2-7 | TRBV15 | TGTGCCACCAGCAGAGATCTAGCCTCCGTCCAGGCCTACGAGCAGTACTTC | CATSRDLASVQAYEQYF
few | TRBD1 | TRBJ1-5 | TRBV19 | TGTGCCAGTAGTGGGACAGGGGGTTATCAGCCCCAGCATTTT | CASSGTGGYQPQHF
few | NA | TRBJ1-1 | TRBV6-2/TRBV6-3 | TGTGCCACACCCAAGGAGAACACTGAAGCTTTCTTT | CATPKENTEAFF
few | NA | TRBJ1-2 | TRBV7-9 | TGTGCCAGCAGCTCCCAATTTTCGGACCTTCTTTATGGCTACACCTTC | CASSSQFSDLLYGYTF
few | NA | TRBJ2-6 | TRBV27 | TGTGCCAGCAGTCTCCGGGACTCACATCTCTCTGGGGCCAACGTCCTGACTTTC | CASSLRDSHLSGANVLTF
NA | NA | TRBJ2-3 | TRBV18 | TGTGCCAGCTCAACTAGCACAGATACGCAGTATTTT | CASSTSTDTQYF
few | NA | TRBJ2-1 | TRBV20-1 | TGCAGTGCTAGAGTGGGAGTAGTCTACAATGAGCAGTTCTTC | CSARVGVVYNEQFF
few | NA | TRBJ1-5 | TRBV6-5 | TGTGCCAGCAGTTACTCGGGGGATCAGCCCCAGCATTTT | CASSYSGDQPQHF
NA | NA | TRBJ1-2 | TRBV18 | TGTGCCAGCTCACCTATTGGGGGTCCGGGCTACACCTTC | CASSPIGGPGYTF
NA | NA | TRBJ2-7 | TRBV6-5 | TGTGCCAGCAGGGACGACGATTACGAGCAGTACTTC | CASRDDDYEQYF
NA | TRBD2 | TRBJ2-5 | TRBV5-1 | TGCGCCAGCAGCTTGGCACTGCCGGGAGGAGGGACCCAGTACTTC | CASSLALPGGGTQYF
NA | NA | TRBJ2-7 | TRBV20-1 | TGCAGTGCTATTTGGGGCGGTTCCTACGAGCAGTACTTC | CSAIWGGSYEQYF
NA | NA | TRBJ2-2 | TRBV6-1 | TGTGCCAGCAGTGAAGAGGGACCGCCGAACACCGGGGAGCTGTTTTTT | CASSEEGPPNTGELFF
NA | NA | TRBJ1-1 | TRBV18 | TGTGCCAGCTCCGGGGGTTCGACAGGCAACACTGAAGCTTTCTTT | CASSGGSTGNTEAFF
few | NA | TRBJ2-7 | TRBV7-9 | TGTACTACGGGACTCCCCTACGAGCAGTACTTC | CTTGLPYEQYF
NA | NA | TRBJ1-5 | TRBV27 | TGTGCCAGCAGTGCTCGGGCAGTCCCCTTACGCAATCAGCCCCAGCATTTT | CASSARAVPLRNQPQHF
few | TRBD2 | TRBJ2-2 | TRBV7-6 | TGTGCCAGCAGCTCCTCAGCCGGCGGGGGGGCCACCGGGGAGCTGTTTTTT | CASSSSAGGGATGELFF
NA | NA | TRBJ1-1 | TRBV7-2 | TGTGCCAGCAGCCCTGAGAGGATGAACACTGAAGCTTTCTTT | CASSPERMNTEAFF
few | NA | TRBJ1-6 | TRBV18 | TGTGCCAGCTCGGACCAAAGCGTTTCACCCCTCCACTTT | CASSDQSVSPLHF
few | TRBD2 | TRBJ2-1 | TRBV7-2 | TGTGCCAGCAGCTTAACGGCGGGGGACGAGCAGTTCTTC | CASSLTAGDEQFF
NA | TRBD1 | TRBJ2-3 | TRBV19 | TGTGCCAGTAGTTCTACAGGGGGTGGGGCAGATACGCAGTATTTT | CASSSTGGGADTQYF
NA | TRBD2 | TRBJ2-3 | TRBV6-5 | TGTGCCAGCAGGAGAATAGCGGGAGCCACAGATACGCAGTATTTT | CASRRIAGATDTQYF
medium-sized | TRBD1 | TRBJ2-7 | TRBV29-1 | TGCAGCGTCAAGGACCGGGACAGGGGGTCCTCCGAGCAGTACTTC | CSVKDRDRGSSEQYF
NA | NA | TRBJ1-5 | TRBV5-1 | TGCGCCAGCAGCCCGGAGGTCGGAACGAATCAGCCCCAGCATTTT | CASSPEVGTNQPQHF
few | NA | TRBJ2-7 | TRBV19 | TGTGCCAGTAGTGTGGGTCTTTTCCGCTCCAACTACGAGCAGTACTTC | CASSVGLFRSNYEQYF
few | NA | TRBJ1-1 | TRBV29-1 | TGCAGCGTTGCTCGAGGTACTGAAGCTTTCTTT | CSVARGTEAFF
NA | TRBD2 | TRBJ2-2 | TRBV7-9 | TGTGCCAGCAGCTTTAGCGGGGGGTCGAACACCGGGGAGCTGTTTTTT | CASSFSGGSNTGELFF
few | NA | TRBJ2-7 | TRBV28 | TGTGCCAGCACACCGGGGGCTGCCACGGGTGAGCAGTACTTC | CASTPGAATGEQYF
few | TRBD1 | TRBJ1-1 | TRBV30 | TGTGCCTGGACGACCGACAGGGGCACTGAAGCTTTCTTT | CAWTTDRGTEAFF